The source of this TCR beta chain is a study of blood T cell repertoires in COVID-19. Study-level background: COVID-19 samples, acute and convalescent, were from the United States, Italy and Spain. PBMCs, B-cell-depleted T cells, or T cells were the source of the cDNA or gDNA that made up the material.

Looked up from germline, CDR1 is MDHEN and CDR2 is SYDVKM. The CDR3 loop spans 14 amino acids. V dropped 10 bases and J dropped 10 bases, with 20 bases sitting between them. The protocol was immunoSEQ multiplex PCR, while the TCRdb copy is restricted to in-frame clones and leaves out a portion. Of about 200,000 clones in the sample, 70% to 90% were seen once. Source material: peripheral blood. J is TRBJ1-6 and V is TRBV28; D is perhaps TRBD1 (5 bases). The sequence derives from a woman between 65 and 79 years old with acute or convalescent COVID-19. CDR3 in DNA: TGTGCCACCGGAATGTCAGGGCAGATCTCACCCCTCCACTTT. The encoded protein is CATGMSGQISPLHF.